Included here is one T cell receptor beta chain sequence, with context. This record belongs to a study of control samples from healthy donors and cancer patients. Data came from immunoSEQ multiplex PCR; TCRdb stores just in-frame clones and leaves some out. Here the sample spans approximately 140,000 clones, about 90% being singletons. Deletions cut 8 bases from V and 2 bases from J, with 14 bases between. This CDR3 comprises 14 residues. The V gene's germline CDR1 is SNHLY and CDR2 FYNNEI. The clonotype comes from a man in his fifties with head and neck cancer. Sequenced sample: PBMCs. The J gene is TRBJ2-3, the V gene TRBV2; possibly TRBD1 or TRBD2 for D (5 bases each). This CDR3 reads CASLRDRFTDTQYF. CDR3 nucleotides: TGTGCCAGCCTCCGGGACCGGTTCACAGATACGCAGTATTTT.